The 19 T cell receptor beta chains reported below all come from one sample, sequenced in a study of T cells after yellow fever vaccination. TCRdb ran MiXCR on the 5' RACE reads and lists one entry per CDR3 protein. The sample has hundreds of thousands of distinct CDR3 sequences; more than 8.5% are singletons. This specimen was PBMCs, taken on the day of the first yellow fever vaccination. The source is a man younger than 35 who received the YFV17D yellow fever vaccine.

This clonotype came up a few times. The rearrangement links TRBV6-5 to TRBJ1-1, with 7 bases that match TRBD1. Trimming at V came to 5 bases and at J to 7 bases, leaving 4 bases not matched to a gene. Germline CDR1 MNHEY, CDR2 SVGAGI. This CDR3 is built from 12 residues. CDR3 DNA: TGTGCCAGCAGTCAGACAGGGCTTGAAGCTTTCTTT. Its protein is CASSQTGLEAFF.

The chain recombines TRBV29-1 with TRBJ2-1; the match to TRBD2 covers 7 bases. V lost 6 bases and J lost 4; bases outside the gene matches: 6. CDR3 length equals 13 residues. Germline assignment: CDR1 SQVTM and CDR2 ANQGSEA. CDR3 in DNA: TGCAGCGTGAAAAGCGGGGAGTACAATGAGCAGTTCTTC. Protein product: CSVKSGEYNEQFF.

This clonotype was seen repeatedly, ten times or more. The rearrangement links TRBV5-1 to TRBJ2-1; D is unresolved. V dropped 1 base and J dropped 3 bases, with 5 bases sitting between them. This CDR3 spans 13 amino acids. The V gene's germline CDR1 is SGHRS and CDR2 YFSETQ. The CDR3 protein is CASSLRNYNEQFF. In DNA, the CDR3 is TGCGCCAGCAGCTTGCGCAACTACAATGAGCAGTTCTTC.

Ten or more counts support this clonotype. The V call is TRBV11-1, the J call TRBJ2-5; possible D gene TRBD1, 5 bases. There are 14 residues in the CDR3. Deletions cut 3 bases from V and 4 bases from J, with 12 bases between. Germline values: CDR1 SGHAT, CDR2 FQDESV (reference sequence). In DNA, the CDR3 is TGTGCCAGCAGCTTGTCGCAGGGAAGAGAGACCCAGTACTTC. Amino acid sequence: CASSLSQGRETQYF.

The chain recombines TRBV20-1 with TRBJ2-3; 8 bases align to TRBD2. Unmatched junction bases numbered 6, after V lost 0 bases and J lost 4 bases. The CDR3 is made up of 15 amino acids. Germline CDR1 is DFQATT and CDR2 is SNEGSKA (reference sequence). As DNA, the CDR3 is TGCAGTGCTAGAGAGGTAGTAGCGGGGCCAGATACGCAGTATTTT. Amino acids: CSAREVVAGPDTQYF.

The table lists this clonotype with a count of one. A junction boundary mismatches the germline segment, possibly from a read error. CDR3 region: CASSLGTGRAF. The CDR3 DNA reads as TGTGCCAGCAGTTTAGGGACTGGCCGGGCCTTC. The genes are TRBV12-3 or TRBV12-4 and TRBJ1-2, with unresolved D. The CDR3 is made up of 11 amino acids.

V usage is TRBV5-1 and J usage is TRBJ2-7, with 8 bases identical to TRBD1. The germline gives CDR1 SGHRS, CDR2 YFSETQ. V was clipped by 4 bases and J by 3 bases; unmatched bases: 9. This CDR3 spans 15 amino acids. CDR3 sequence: CASSLDRVNLYEQYF. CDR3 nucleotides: TGCGCCAGCAGCCTGGACAGGGTAAACCTCTACGAGCAGTACTTC.

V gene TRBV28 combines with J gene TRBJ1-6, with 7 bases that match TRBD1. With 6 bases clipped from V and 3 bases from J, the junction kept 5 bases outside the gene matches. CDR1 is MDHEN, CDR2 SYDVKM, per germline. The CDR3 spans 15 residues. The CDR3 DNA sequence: TGTGCCAGCAGCCTGGGGACAGTCTATAATTCACCCCTCCACTTT. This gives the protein CASSLGTVYNSPLHF. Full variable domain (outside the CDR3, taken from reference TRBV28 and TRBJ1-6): DVKVTQSSRYLVKRTGEKVFLECVQDMDHENMFWYRQDPGLGLRLIYFSYDVKMKEKGDIPEGYSVSREKKERFSLILESASTNQTSMYLCASSLGTVYNSPLHFGNGTRLTVT.

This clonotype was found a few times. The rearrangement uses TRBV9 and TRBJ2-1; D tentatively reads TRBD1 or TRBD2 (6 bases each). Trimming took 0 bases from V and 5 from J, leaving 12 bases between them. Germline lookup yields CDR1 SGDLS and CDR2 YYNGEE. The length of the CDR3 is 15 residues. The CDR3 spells CASSVEGGLNNEQFF. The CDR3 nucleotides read TGTGCCAGCAGCGTAGAGGGGGGCCTTAACAATGAGCAGTTCTTC.

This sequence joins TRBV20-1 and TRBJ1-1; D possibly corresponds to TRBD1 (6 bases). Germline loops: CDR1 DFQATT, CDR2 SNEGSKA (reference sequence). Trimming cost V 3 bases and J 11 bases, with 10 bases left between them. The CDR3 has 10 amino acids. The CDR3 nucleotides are TGCAGTGCTAGCGGGGGCTCCGCTTTCTTT. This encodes CSASGGSAFF.

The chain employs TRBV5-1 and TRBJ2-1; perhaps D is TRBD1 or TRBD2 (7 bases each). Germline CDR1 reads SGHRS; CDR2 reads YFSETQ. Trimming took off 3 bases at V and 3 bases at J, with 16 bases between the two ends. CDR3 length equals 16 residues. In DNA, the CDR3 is TGCGCCAGCAGCTGGGGACTACGGGACAGCTACAATGAGCAGTTCTTC. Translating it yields CASSWGLRDSYNEQFF.

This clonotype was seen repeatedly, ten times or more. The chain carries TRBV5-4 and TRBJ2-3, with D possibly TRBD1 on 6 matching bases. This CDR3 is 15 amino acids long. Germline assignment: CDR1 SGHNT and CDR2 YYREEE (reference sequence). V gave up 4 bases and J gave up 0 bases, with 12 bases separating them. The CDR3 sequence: CASSRDTTSTDTQYF. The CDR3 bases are TGTGCCAGCAGCCGGGACACAACTAGCACAGATACGCAGTATTTT. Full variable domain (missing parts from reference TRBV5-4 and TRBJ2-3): ETGVTQSPTHLIKTRGQQVTLRCSSQSGHNTVSWYQQALGQGPQFIFQYYREEENGRGNFPPRFSGLQFPNYSSELNVNALELDDSALYLCASSRDTTSTDTQYFGPGTRLTVL.

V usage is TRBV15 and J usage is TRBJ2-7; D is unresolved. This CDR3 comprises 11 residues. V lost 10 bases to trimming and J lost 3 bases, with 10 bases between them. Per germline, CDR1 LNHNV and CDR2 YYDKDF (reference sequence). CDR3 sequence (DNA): TGTGCCAACGCCCCGGGCTACGAGCAGTACGTC. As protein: CANAPGYEQYV.

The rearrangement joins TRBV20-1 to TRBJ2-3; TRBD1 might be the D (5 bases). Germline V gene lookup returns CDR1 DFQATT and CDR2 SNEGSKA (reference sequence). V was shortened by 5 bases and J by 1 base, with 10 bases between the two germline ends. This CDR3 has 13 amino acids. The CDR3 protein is CSAQGGGTDTQYF. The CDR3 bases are TGCAGTGCTCAGGGTGGGGGCACAGATACGCAGTATTTT.

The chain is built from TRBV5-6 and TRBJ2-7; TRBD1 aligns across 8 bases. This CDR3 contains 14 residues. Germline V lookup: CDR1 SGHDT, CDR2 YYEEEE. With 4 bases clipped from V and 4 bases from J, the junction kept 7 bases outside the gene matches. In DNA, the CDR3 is TGTGCCAGCAGCGATGGGACAGGTCCGTACGAGCAGTACTTC. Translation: CASSDGTGPYEQYF.

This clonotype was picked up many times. This CDR3 is CASSSGREGDEQFF. DNA for the CDR3: TGCGCCAGCAGCTCGGGACGTGAGGGTGATGAGCAGTTCTTC. V and J are TRBV5-1 and TRBJ2-1; D is tentatively TRBD1 or TRBD2 (5 bases each). The CDR3 has 14 amino acids. V lost 3 bases and J lost 8, with 15 bases in between. Germline loops: CDR1 SGHRS, CDR2 YFSETQ.

Written as DNA, the CDR3 is TGTGCCAGCAGCTTATTTCGTATCACTTTCTATGGCTACACCTTC. This gives the protein CASSLFRITFYGYTF. The chain employs TRBV7-2 and TRBJ1-2; D is undetermined. Germline CDR1 reads SGHTA; CDR2 reads FQGNSA. Deletions cut 2 bases from V and 4 bases from J, with 14 bases between. The CDR3 sequence is 15 residues long. Looking up the rest from reference TRBV7-2 and TRBJ1-2 gives the full variable domain: GAGVSQSPSNKVTEKGKDVELRCDPISGHTALYWYRQSLGQGLEFLIYFQGNSAPDKSGLPSDRFSAERTGGSVSTLTIQRTQQEDSAVYLCASSLFRITFYGYTFGSGTRLTVV.

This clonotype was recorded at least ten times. The CDR3 DNA reads as TGCGCCAGCAGCCAAATTAGCGGGGGGTACAATGAGCAGTTCTTC. It encodes CASSQISGGYNEQFF. The chain links TRBV4-1 to TRBJ2-1; 10 bases agree with TRBD2. V gave up 2 bases and J gave up 4 bases; unmatched junction bases: 2. CDR1 is MGHRA and CDR2 is YSYEKL in the germline V gene. The length of the CDR3 is 15 residues.

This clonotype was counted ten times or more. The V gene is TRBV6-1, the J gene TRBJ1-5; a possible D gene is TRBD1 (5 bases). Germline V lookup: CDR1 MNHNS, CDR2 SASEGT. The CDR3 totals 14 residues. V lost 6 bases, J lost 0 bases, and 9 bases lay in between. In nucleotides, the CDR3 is TGTGCCAGCAGCCCCAGGGATAGCAATCAGCCCCAGCATTTT. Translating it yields CASSPRDSNQPQHF.